A single T cell receptor beta chain is shown here with its context. The antigen is not known. The data originate from a study of beta chain features in type 1 diabetes. Study summary: Age, gender and cell yields were similar between patients and healthy donors.

The isolated RNA, all of it, was reverse transcribed, so expressed TCRB transcripts were what got sequenced. This table comes from immunoSEQ multiplex PCR, and its TCRdb copy is limited to in-frame clones, with some not included. This sample has approximately 360,000 clones, with over 9.5% found just once. The V gene end was trimmed by 4 bases and the J gene end by 2 bases; junction bases not matched to a gene: 6. From germline, CDR1 is SGHRS and CDR2 YFSETQ. The length of the CDR3 is 17 residues. Study-level results: A moderate, significant TCRB CDR3 shortening appeared in type 1 diabetes across four CD4+ subsets. Lower insertion and higher deletion counts appeared at VDJ junctions in type 1 diabetes patients. Compared with healthy donors, patients appeared to share more similar naive, central memory and regulatory TCRB repertoires.

This receptor was taken from a woman aged 18-29 years with type 1 diabetes. Source material: naive CD4+ T cells from blood. This chain links TRBV5-1 with TRBJ2-5; the match to TRBD2 covers 15 bases. As DNA, the CDR3 is TGCGCCAGCAGCATTGGACTAGCGGGGGGGCATCAAGAGACCCAGTACTTC. Amino acid sequence: CASSIGLAGGHQETQYF.